The next 15 T cell receptor beta chains were all read from a single sample in a study of naive and memory T cell subsets. Both TRBC1 and TRBC2 were covered by a beta constant-region primer of two equimolar oligonucleotides. MiXCR, run by TCRdb on the UMI-ligation and nested PCR reads, gives a single entry per CDR3 protein. The repertoire includes some 150,000 distinct CDR3 sequences, approximately 17% of them detected once, and 0.14% to 0.15% sits in the top ten. Sample: naive CD4+ T cells from blood. All receptors come from a human donor in good health.

This clonotype was seen only a few times. The chain employs TRBV5-1 and TRBJ2-3; 10 bases align to TRBD1. Trimming removed 3 bases from V and 3 bases from J; junction bases left unmatched: 7. The CDR3 covers 16 residues. The germline V gene has CDR1 SGHRS and CDR2 YFSETQ. CDR3 sequence reads: CASSSPPGQGTDTQYF. The CDR3, as DNA: TGCGCCAGCAGCTCGCCGCCGGGACAGGGGACAGATACGCAGTATTTT. Based on the CDR3 plus reference TRBV5-1 and TRBJ2-3, the full variable domain is KAGVTQTPRYLIKTRGQQVTLSCSPISGHRSVSWYQQTPGQGLQFLFEYFSETQRNKGNFPGRFSGRQFSNSRSEMNVSTLELGDSALYLCASSSPPGQGTDTQYFGPGTRLTVL.

In its sample, this clonotype was seen a few times. The chain links TRBV28 to TRBJ1-2; TRBD1 agrees at 8 bases. Germline CDR1 MDHEN, CDR2 SYDVKM. The CDR3 is made up of 15 amino acids. V dropped 4 bases and J dropped 3; count of bases not matched to a gene: 7. This CDR3 is CASSSQGGGHYGYTF. The DNA for the CDR3 is TGTGCCAGCAGTTCACAGGGGGGTGGACACTATGGCTACACCTTC.

The J gene is TRBJ1-1, the V gene TRBV29-1; D might be TRBD1 (5 bases). This CDR3 has 13 residues. Trimming removed 8 bases at V and 5 bases at J, with 18 bases between. Germline V lookup: CDR1 SQVTM, CDR2 ANQGSEA. The CDR3 sequence is CSPGRGPATEAFF. CDR3 bases: TGCAGCCCCGGGAGGGGCCCAGCGACTGAAGCTTTCTTT.

J is TRBJ2-5 and V is TRBV3-1; D is unresolved. V was clipped by 8 bases and J by 4 bases, with 11 bases between them. Germline CDR1 reads LGHDT; CDR2 reads YNNKEL (reference sequence). The CDR3 sequence is 12 residues long. For the CDR3, the DNA is TGTGCCAGCGGCGACTCAGGAGAGACCCAGTACTTC. It specifies CASGDSGETQYF.

The chain links TRBV5-1 to TRBJ2-7; D remains unclear. This CDR3 region has 14 residues. Trimming took 4 bases from V and 3 from J, leaving 14 bases between them. The V gene's germline CDR1 is SGHRS and CDR2 YFSETQ. The CDR3 here is CASSQNPPNYEQYF. The CDR3 nucleotides are TGCGCCAGCAGCCAAAACCCCCCCAACTACGAGCAGTACTTC.

This clonotype was seen a handful of times. The chain uses TRBV6-2 or TRBV6-3 and TRBJ2-3, with 10 nucleotides matching TRBD2. V lost 2 bases and J lost 0; bases outside the gene matches: 2. The CDR3 sequence is 16 residues long. In germline, CDR1 is MNHEY, CDR2 SVGEGT. This CDR3 reads CASSYGTSASTDTQYF. In DNA form, the CDR3 reads TGTGCCAGCAGTTACGGGACTAGCGCTAGCACAGATACGCAGTATTTT.

The chain employs TRBV3-1 and TRBJ1-2, with D uncertain. Germline V CDR1 and CDR2: LGHDT, YNNKEL (reference sequence). The CDR3 sequence is 14 residues long. The V end lost 0 bases, the J end lost 3 bases, and 8 bases lay between the germline ends. The CDR3 DNA reads TGTGCCAGCAGCCAAGAACCGGTTGACTATGGCTACACCTTC. The encoded protein is CASSQEPVDYGYTF. Combining the CDR3 with reference TRBV3-1 and TRBJ1-2 gives the whole variable domain DTAVSQTPKYLVTQMGNDKSIKCEQNLGHDTMYWYKQDSKKFLKIMFSYNNKELIINETVPNRFSPKSPDKAHLNLHINSLELGDSAVYFCASSQEPVDYGYTFGSGTRLTVV.

The V and J genes are TRBV12-3 or TRBV12-4 and TRBJ2-1, with 7 nucleotides matching TRBD2. CDR3 length: 15 residues. The J segment lost 6 bases and the V segment lost 7 bases, leaving 12 bases of the junction unmatched. Here the CDR3 reads CASTSGGGWGNEQFF. Written as DNA, the CDR3 is TGTGCCAGCACCTCCGGGGGAGGGTGGGGCAATGAGCAGTTCTTC.

This clonotype was observed at least ten times. The chain joins TRBV29-1 to TRBJ2-2; D gene uncertain. CDR3 length equals 14 residues. V gave up 2 bases and J gave up 6 bases, with 13 bases separating them. Germline-derived CDR1 and CDR2 are SQVTM and ANQGSEA. CDR3 in DNA: TGCAGCGTTGAATACGGTAGTCGGTCCGGGGAGCTGTTTTTT. This sequence encodes CSVEYGSRSGELFF.

This clonotype has a handful of counts. The V call is TRBV6-1, the J call TRBJ2-3; 10 nucleotides agree with TRBD2. J gave up 5 bases and V 3 bases, and 5 bases lay outside the gene matches. Per germline, CDR1 MNHNS and CDR2 SASEGT. This CDR3 has 15 residues. The CDR3 coding sequence is TGTGCCAGCAGTGATCTAGCGGGAGCTGGAGATACGCAGTATTTT. Protein: CASSDLAGAGDTQYF.

This clonotype came up a few times. V usage is TRBV5-1 and J usage is TRBJ2-3, with TRBD1 identical over 12 bases. The CDR3 is made up of 19 amino acids. The ends lost 0 bases at V and 5 bases at J; junction bases unmatched: 13. CDR1 and CDR2 from the germline V gene are SGHRS and YFSETQ. The CDR3 here is CASSLERVRDRGPGDTQYF. The CDR3 DNA is TGCGCCAGCAGCTTGGAGAGGGTCCGGGACAGGGGGCCGGGAGATACGCAGTATTTT.

V is TRBV6-1 and J is TRBJ1-4; no firm D call. The V gene's germline CDR1 is MNHNS and CDR2 SASEGT. V lost 7 bases and J 7 bases, leaving 7 bases between the germline ends. The CDR3 has 11 amino acids. In nucleotides, the CDR3 is TGTGCCAGCACGGAGACTGAAAAACTGTTTTTT. Translated, it gives CASTETEKLFF.

The chain is built from TRBV5-1 and TRBJ2-7, with 8 bases aligning to TRBD1. CDR3 length: 15 residues. Germline values: CDR1 SGHRS, CDR2 YFSETQ. V lost 2 bases to trimming and J lost 5 bases; unmatched junction nucleotides: 9. In nucleotides, the CDR3 is TGCGCCAGCAGCTTCCAGGGGGCTGGGTTGAACGAGCAGTACTTC. It encodes CASSFQGAGLNEQYF.

This clonotype has more than one count but fewer than ten. This chain links TRBV5-1 with TRBJ2-7, with D unresolved. The CDR3 length is 14 residues. The V gene's germline CDR1 is SGHRS and CDR2 YFSETQ. The V and J ends lost 3 bases and 2 bases respectively, with 12 bases between them. The CDR3 protein is CASSSTGPPYEQYF. The CDR3 bases are TGCGCCAGCAGCTCAACCGGGCCACCCTACGAGCAGTACTTC.

The J gene is TRBJ2-1, the V gene TRBV5-1, with TRBD1 matching over 7 bases. Germline V gene sequence: CDR1 SGHRS, CDR2 YFSETQ. CDR3 size: 14 residues. V lost 2 bases to trimming and J lost 7 bases; unmatched junction nucleotides: 6. CDR3 residues: CASSLLQGNNEQFF. CDR3 nucleotides: TGCGCCAGCAGCTTACTACAGGGGAATAATGAGCAGTTCTTC.